The text below deals with one T cell receptor (beta chain). This CDR3 spans 13 amino acids. Trimming removed 6 bases from V and 7 bases from J, with 13 bases in between. Germline CDR1 ENHRY, CDR2 SYGVKD. This sample is drawn from a study of blood T cell repertoires in COVID-19. The wider study: Collection of acute and convalescent COVID-19 samples took place in the United States, Italy and Spain. Sample material is recorded as cDNA or gDNA derived from T cells, B-cell-depleted T cells, or PBMCs.

In the original processing: How many nucleated cells were present was estimated from reference gene primer amplification. Clones were read by immunoSEQ multiplex PCR, and TCRdb kept only the in-frame ones, dropping some. V and J calls and clone size are as listed in that table; D and trimming were resolved from the DNA. Here the sample spans 150,000 to 200,000 clones, almost 80% being singletons. This receptor was taken from a woman aged 70-85 years with acute or convalescent COVID-19. Sequencing was performed on peripheral blood. The rearrangement uses TRBV10-3 and TRBJ2-1; tentative D call: TRBD1 (6 bases). The CDR3: CAIRTGLGNEQFF. The CDR3 DNA reads as TGTGCCATCAGGACAGGCCTTGGGAATGAGCAGTTCTTC.